This T cell receptor (beta chain) was found in a study of T cells after yellow fever vaccination. Study at large: Fractions of limited cellularity were prepared by means of SMART-Seq v4 Ultra Low Input.

Study-level findings and limits: A large majority of primary-vaccination clones showed up again after the booster (roughly 95% CD4, about 90% CD8).

TCRdb re-called the 5' RACE reads through MiXCR, storing one row per CDR3 protein. Seen here are under 500,000 distinct CDR3 sequences, under 20% observed once, and the top ten hold over 15%. This clonotype was seen a handful of times. What it binds is unknown. This receptor was obtained from a man between 18 and 35 years old who received the YFV17D yellow fever vaccine. Source: PBMCs, taken before the yellow fever booster vaccination.

CDR3: CATRNYARGETQYF. The CDR3 DNA reads TGCGCCACTCGAAACTATGCCAGGGGGGAGACCCAGTACTTC. The chain joins TRBV5-1 to TRBJ2-5, with 7 bases aligning to TRBD1. Germline trimming cut 9 bases from V and 5 bases from J; bases unmatched to any gene: 13. Germline V CDR1 and CDR2: SGHRS, YFSETQ. The CDR3 covers 14 residues.